This paragraph reports one TCR beta chain. The antigen is unknown. The record originates from a study of T cell responses to AZD1222 COVID-19 vaccine. The assay was immunoSEQ multiplex PCR, and TCRdb's table has in-frame clones only and misses some. The sample shows 200,000 or so clones, 94% of them seen only once. Study results and caveats: In the spike-specific TCR repertoire, nearly half reportedly target unmutated variant regions. Following two doses of AZD1222, Spike-specific TCR breadth and depth rose. Most donors were white British and more were female, and clonal diversity was possibly underestimated.

Between the trimmed V and J ends, which lost 1 base and 2 bases, there was a span of 9 bases. Germline lookup yields CDR1 SNHLY and CDR2 FYNNEI. The CDR3 spans 14 residues. The chain joins TRBV2 to TRBJ2-7; D uncertain. The sequence derives from an adult in good health. This specimen consisted of peripheral blood, obtained on day 0 of AZD1222 vaccination. In nucleotides, the CDR3 is TGTGCCAGCAGTGAAGGTGCGGTAACCTACGAGCAGTACTTC. Protein product: CASSEGAVTYEQYF.